One sample yielded the 30 T cell receptor beta chains listed below, sequenced in a study of early T cells in non-severe SARS-CoV-2 infection. Each CDR3 protein gets one entry after TCRdb re-called the 5' RACE reads with MiXCR. The table includes 98,000 or so distinct CDR3 sequences, about 12% detected once. Sequencing used whole blood. Every receptor here comes from an adult who was a healthcare worker with PCR-confirmed SARS-CoV-2 infection or an uninfected control (not recorded which).

This clonotype showed up many times. The chain recombines TRBV7-9 with TRBJ1-2, with 8 bases matching TRBD1. The CDR3 extends over 14 amino acids. Germline V gene sequence: CDR1 SEHNR, CDR2 FQNEAQ (reference sequence). J was trimmed by 2 bases and V by 4 bases; bases with no gene match: 3. CDR3 region: CASSSRTGNYGYTF. The CDR3 DNA sequence: TGTGCCAGCAGCTCGAGGACAGGGAACTATGGCTACACCTTC.

This clonotype was observed many times. CDR3 sequence reads: CASSPRSHNEQFF. The CDR3 region has the DNA TGTGCCAGCTCACCAAGATCGCACAATGAGCAGTTCTTC. V usage is TRBV18 and J usage is TRBJ2-1; no clear D. V was cut by 2 bases and J by 5 bases, with 7 bases left in between. The CDR3 extends over 13 amino acids. The V gene's germline CDR1 is KGHSH and CDR2 LQKENI. The complete variable domain, with remaining parts taken from reference TRBV18 and TRBJ2-1, reads NAGVMQNPRHLVRRRGQEARLRCSPMKGHSHVYWYRQLPEEGLKFMVYLQKENIIDESGMPKERFSAEFPKEGPSILRIQQVVRGDSAAYFCASSPRSHNEQFFGPGTRLTVL.

The CDR3 region is CASSVSARDTQYF. CDR3 in DNA: TGTGCCAGCAGCGTATCAGCTCGAGATACGCAGTATTTT. The chain combines TRBV9 with TRBJ2-3; D gene ambiguous. Trimming took 1 base from V and 5 from J, leaving 8 bases between them. Germline V gives CDR1 SGDLS, CDR2 YYNGEE. There are 13 residues in the CDR3.

The chain uses TRBV29-1 and TRBJ2-7; a possible D gene is TRBD1 (7 bases). The V gene's germline CDR1 is SQVTM and CDR2 ANQGSEA. V lost 5 bases, J lost 4 bases, and 12 bases lay in between. This CDR3 is 12 amino acids long. The CDR3 spells CSVRQGGYEQYF. CDR3 nucleotides: TGCAGCGTTCGTCAGGGGGGATACGAGCAGTACTTC.

This chain uses TRBV20-1 with TRBJ1-4; perhaps TRBD1 as D (6 bases). The CDR3 spans 16 residues. The V gene's germline CDR1 is DFQATT and CDR2 SNEGSKA (reference sequence). Trimming took 4 bases from V and 8 from J, leaving 23 bases between them. CDR3 region: CSATLGAGSYEEKLFF. The CDR3, as DNA: TGCAGTGCTACGCTGGGGGCCGGGTCCTATGAGGAAAAACTGTTTTTT.

This clonotype has at least ten counts. The rearrangement uses TRBV12-3 or TRBV12-4 and TRBJ2-7; D is unresolved. Deletions cut 4 bases from V and 3 bases from J, with 10 bases between. This CDR3 has 13 amino acids. CDR3 nucleotides: TGTGCCAGCAGTTCCAACGGTGTCTACGAGCAGTACTTC. It encodes CASSSNGVYEQYF.

Note on this clonotype: This may come from a read error, since a much larger clone is one base off. The chain is built from TRBV7-2 and TRBJ1-1; 7 bases are shared with TRBD1. Germline V gene lookup returns CDR1 SGHTA and CDR2 FQGNSA. The ends lost 9 bases at V and 2 bases at J; junction bases unmatched: 9. The CDR3 is made up of 14 amino acids. Written as DNA, the CDR3 is TGTGCCAGAAGGACGGGACAGCTAAACACTGAAGCTTTCTTT. Translated: CARRTGQLNTEAFF.

There are many counts of this clonotype. The chain couples TRBV12-5 to TRBJ2-5; 8 nucleotides line up with TRBD2. J was trimmed by 4 bases and V by 8 bases; bases with no gene match: 12. The length of the CDR3 is 15 residues. Germline V gene lookup returns CDR1 LGHNT and CDR2 FRNRAP. DNA for the CDR3: TGTGCTAGTACAAGCGGGGGAATCTCAGGAGAGACCCAGTACTTC. Translated: CASTSGGISGETQYF. Filled out from reference TRBV12-5 and TRBJ2-5, the complete variable domain reads DARVTQTPRHKVTEMGQEVTMRCQPILGHNTVFWYRQTMMQGLELLAYFRNRAPLDDSGMPKDRFSAEMPDATLATLKIQPSEPRDSAVYFCASTSGGISGETQYFGPGTRLLVL.

This clonotype was detected ten times or more. The chain has TRBV6-2 or TRBV6-3 and TRBJ2-1; perhaps D is TRBD1 or TRBD2 (7 bases each). Trimming pared 5 bases from V and 5 bases from J, leaving 16 bases between. The CDR3 runs 15 residues. CDR1 MNHEY and CDR2 SVGEGT come from the germline V gene. CDR3 sequence: CASSASGTANNEQFF. Here the CDR3 DNA reads TGTGCCAGCAGTGCCAGCGGGACAGCCAACAATGAGCAGTTCTTC.

The genes are TRBV7-3 and TRBJ2-1, with D perhaps matching TRBD2 (6 bases). Trimming pared 5 bases from V and 11 bases from J, leaving 13 bases between. Per the germline V gene, CDR1 is SGHTA and CDR2 is FQGTGA. This CDR3 has 12 amino acids. The CDR3 bases are TGTGCCAGCAGCGATGGAGGGAATAAGCAGTTCTTC. Its translation: CASSDGGNKQFF.

This clonotype was picked up many times. The V call is TRBV20-1, the J call TRBJ1-1, with D possibly matching TRBD1 (5 bases). Germline V lookup: CDR1 DFQATT, CDR2 SNEGSKA (reference sequence). V lost 0 bases and J 7 bases, leaving 21 bases between the germline ends. The CDR3 extends over 16 amino acids. The chain's CDR3 is CSARDRRGRTRYEAFF. The CDR3 nucleotides read TGCAGTGCTAGAGACCGAAGGGGCAGGACTCGATATGAAGCTTTCTTT.

This clonotype was seen a few times. V is TRBV6-5 and J is TRBJ2-3; 7 bases are shared with TRBD1. Unmatched junction bases numbered 9, after V lost 8 bases and J lost 4 bases. The germline V gene encodes CDR1 MNHEY and CDR2 SVGAGI. The CDR3 length is 14 residues. CDR3 sequence reads: CASYHRQGSDTQYF. Here the CDR3 DNA reads TGTGCCAGCTATCATAGACAGGGATCAGATACGCAGTATTTT.

DNA for the CDR3: TGCAGTGCCGAAGACCGGGACTCTTATATGAATGAGCAGTTCTTC. Its translation is CSAEDRDSYMNEQFF. J is TRBJ2-1 and V is TRBV20-1, with D perhaps matching TRBD2 (6 bases). This CDR3 contains 15 residues. Trimming cost V 6 bases and J 7 bases, with 22 bases left between them. CDR1 and CDR2 (germline): DFQATT, SNEGSKA (reference sequence).

In this sample, this clonotype turned up many times. V is TRBV9 and J is TRBJ2-1, with 7 nucleotides matching TRBD2. V shed 2 bases, J shed 2 bases, and the junction held 7 bases outside the gene matches. The CDR3 consists of 16 residues. Germline values: CDR1 SGDLS, CDR2 YYNGEE. The CDR3 protein is CASSVRVGGTYNEQFF. CDR3 coding DNA: TGTGCCAGCAGCGTCAGGGTGGGGGGGACCTACAATGAGCAGTTCTTC.

This chain links TRBV11-2 with TRBJ2-1; D unresolved. CDR3 size: 15 residues. Trimming removed 0 bases at V and 4 bases at J, with 10 bases between. Germline V gene sequence: CDR1 SGHAT, CDR2 FQNNGV. CDR3 nucleotides: TGTGCCAGCAGCTTAGATTGGATCGGGTACAATGAGCAGTTCTTC. Translation: CASSLDWIGYNEQFF.

V usage is TRBV10-3 and J usage is TRBJ2-1; 8 nucleotides line up with TRBD1. Germline V gene data show CDR1 as ENHRY and CDR2 as SYGVKD. The ends lost 10 bases at V and 5 bases at J; junction bases unmatched: 13. The CDR3 contains 15 residues. CDR3 in amino acids: CATRSDRDNNNEQFF. CDR3 DNA sequence: TGTGCCACCCGCTCGGACAGGGACAACAACAATGAGCAGTTCTTC.

This clonotype was counted a few times. The chain recombines TRBV20-1 with TRBJ1-4, with TRBD1 matching 7 bases. CDR1 is DFQATT, CDR2 SNEGSKA, per germline (reference sequence). CDR3 length: 14 amino acids. With V trimmed by 3 bases and J by 8 bases, 9 bases remained unmatched. CDR3 sequence (DNA): TGCAGTGCTAGGGAGACAGGGCCGCGGGAAAAACTGTTTTTT. It encodes CSARETGPREKLFF.

In this sample, this clonotype turned up many times. The chain combines TRBV12-3 or TRBV12-4 with TRBJ2-7; no clear D gene. The CDR3 is made up of 16 amino acids. Trimming removed 3 bases from V and 2 bases from J, with 17 bases in between. CDR3 in amino acids: CASSFRAEILTYEQYF. CDR3 DNA sequence: TGTGCCAGCAGTTTTAGGGCAGAGATTCTGACCTACGAGCAGTACTTC.

This clonotype was observed at least ten times. CDR3 coding DNA: TGTGCCAGCAGTGTTCGACAGGGGCACGAGCAGTACTTC. It yields the protein CASSVRQGHEQYF. V gene TRBV2 combines with J gene TRBJ2-7, with TRBD1 matching over 8 bases. CDR1 and CDR2 from the germline V gene are SNHLY and FYNNEI. The CDR3 is made up of 13 amino acids. Unmatched junction bases numbered 4, after V lost 4 bases and J lost 5 bases.

This chain links TRBV6-6 with TRBJ2-7; D remains unclear. The CDR3 consists of 13 residues. The V end was cut by 0 bases, the J end by 3 bases, with 6 bases between. CDR1 is MNHNY and CDR2 is SVGAGI in the germline V gene (reference sequence). CDR3 protein: CASSYSTDYEQYF. CDR3 DNA sequence: TGTGCCAGCAGTTACTCGACGGACTACGAGCAGTACTTC.

This clonotype was found a few times. The CDR3 sequence is CASSSDGRNTEAFF. For the CDR3, the DNA is TGTGCCAGCAGTTCGGACGGAAGGAACACTGAAGCTTTCTTT. The chain carries TRBV28 and TRBJ1-1, with D hard to call. Germline V lookup: CDR1 MDHEN, CDR2 SYDVKM. The CDR3 covers 14 residues. Between the trimmed V and J ends, which lost 4 bases and 1 base, there was a span of 10 bases.

The CDR3 coding sequence is TGTGCCAGCAGTTACTTCCGACAGGCGGTTAACTATGGCTACACCTTC. Translated, it gives CASSYFRQAVNYGYTF. The rearrangement joins TRBV6-5 to TRBJ1-2; TRBD1 is a possible D gene (6 bases). Per germline, CDR1 MNHEY and CDR2 SVGAGI. V lost 1 base and J lost 1, with 13 bases in between. CDR3 length equals 16 residues.

The V and J genes are TRBV4-1 and TRBJ1-2; possible D gene TRBD1, 6 bases. Germline V CDR1 and CDR2: MGHRA, YSYEKL. The CDR3 extends over 18 amino acids. Trimming removed 0 bases from V and 4 bases from J, with 21 bases in between. Written as DNA, the CDR3 is TGCGCCAGCAGCCAAGATCCCCGGACCAGGGGACTGGGCTATGGCTACACCTTC. Protein product: CASSQDPRTRGLGYGYTF.

This clonotype came up many times. The CDR3 nucleotides read TGTGCCAGCAGTAAGGGGAATAGCAATCAGCCCCAGCATTTT. Protein product: CASSKGNSNQPQHF. This chain links TRBV4-2 with TRBJ1-5, with D possibly being TRBD1 (5 bases). Germline CDR1 reads LGHNA; CDR2 reads YNFKEQ. The CDR3 contains 14 residues. Trimming took off 6 bases at V and 0 bases at J, with 9 bases between the two ends.

This clonotype was seen ten or more times. This chain connects TRBV27 to TRBJ2-5; D remains unclear. The germline CDR1 and CDR2 sequences are MNHEY and SMNVEV (reference sequence). This CDR3 is built from 14 residues. Trimming removed 5 bases from V and 1 base from J, with 11 bases in between. Written as DNA, the CDR3 is TGTGCCAGCAGTCCCCTGATGTCCCAAGAGACCCAGTACTTC. As protein: CASSPLMSQETQYF.

This clonotype was detected only a few times. The gene calls are TRBV7-9 and TRBJ2-2, with 7 nucleotides matching TRBD2. Germline-derived CDR1 and CDR2 are SEHNR and FQNEAQ (reference sequence). The V gene end was trimmed by 2 bases and the J gene end by 5 bases; junction bases not matched to a gene: 8. The CDR3 has 16 residues. The CDR3 region has the DNA TGTGCCAGCAGCTTACTGGCGGGAGTATGGACCGGGGAGCTGTTTTTT. Translated: CASSLLAGVWTGELFF. Complete variable domain (other parts from reference TRBV7-9 and TRBJ2-2): DTGVSQNPRHKITKRGQNVTFRCDPISEHNRLYWYRQTLGQGPEFLTYFQNEAQLEKSRLLSDRFSAERPKGSFSTLEIQRTEQGDSAMYLCASSLLAGVWTGELFFGEGSRLTVL.

J is TRBJ2-7 and V is TRBV7-9; D might be TRBD1 (6 bases). The CDR3 contains 15 residues. Trimming stripped 4 bases from V and 0 bases from J, with 13 bases between. From germline, CDR1 is SEHNR and CDR2 FQNEAQ (reference sequence). This CDR3 reads CASSSQGIRSYEQYF. The CDR3 nucleotides read TGTGCCAGCAGCTCACAGGGTATCCGCTCCTACGAGCAGTACTTC.

This clonotype was counted many times. The genes are TRBV19 and TRBJ1-2, with TRBD1 matching 7 bases. The germline CDR1 and CDR2 sequences are LNHDA and SQIVND (reference sequence). The CDR3 is 14 residues long. V was pared by 6 bases and J by 8 bases, with 12 bases of the junction left unmatched. The CDR3 protein is CASRFRTGLIGYTF. As DNA, the CDR3 is TGTGCCAGTAGGTTCCGGACAGGCCTGATCGGCTACACCTTC.

This clonotype occurred a few times. The chain combines TRBV24-1 with TRBJ2-1, with 13 positions matching TRBD2. Germline CDR1 reads KGHDR; CDR2 reads SFDVKD. V shed 5 bases, J shed 8 bases, and the junction held 8 bases outside the gene matches. The CDR3 sequence is 16 residues long. This CDR3 is CATSVGSGLAGDEQFF. The CDR3 DNA reads as TGTGCCACCAGTGTAGGTTCAGGACTAGCGGGGGATGAGCAGTTCTTC.

This chain uses TRBV19 with TRBJ2-6; D unresolved. This CDR3 comprises 16 residues. CDR1 and CDR2 from the germline V gene are LNHDA and SQIVND (reference sequence). V lost 6 bases to trimming and J lost 1 base, with 13 bases between them. As DNA, the CDR3 is TGTGCCAGTAGCCGACCCCGCGCGTCTGGGGCCAACGTCCTGACTTTC. Translating gives CASSRPRASGANVLTF.